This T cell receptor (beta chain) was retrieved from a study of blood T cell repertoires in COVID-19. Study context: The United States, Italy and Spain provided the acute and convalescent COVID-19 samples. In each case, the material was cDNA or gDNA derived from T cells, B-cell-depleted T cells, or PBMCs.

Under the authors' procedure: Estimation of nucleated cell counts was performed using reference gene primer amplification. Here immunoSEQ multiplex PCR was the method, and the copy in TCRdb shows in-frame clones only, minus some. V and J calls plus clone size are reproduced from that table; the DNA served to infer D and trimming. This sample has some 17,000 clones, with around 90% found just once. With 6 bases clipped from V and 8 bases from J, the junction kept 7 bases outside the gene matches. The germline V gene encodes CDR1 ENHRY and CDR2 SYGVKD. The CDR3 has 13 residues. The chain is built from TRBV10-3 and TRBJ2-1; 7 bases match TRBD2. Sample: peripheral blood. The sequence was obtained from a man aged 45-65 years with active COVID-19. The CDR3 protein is CAIRGDYEDEQFF. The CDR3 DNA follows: TGTGCCATCAGAGGGGACTATGAGGATGAGCAGTTCTTC.